This is a list of T cell receptor beta chains from one sample in a study of graft-versus-host responses after intestinal transplantation. Clones were sequenced by immunoSEQ multiplex PCR, and TCRdb holds only the in-frame ones, with some missing. Here the sample spans tens of thousands of clones, over 80% being singletons. The sequenced sample was PBMCs, obtained 98 days after intestinal transplantation. These receptors were taken from a human patient who received an intestinal transplant, so some T cells may come from the graft donor. Both conserved end residues are part of each CDR3. A D gene is named only where the DNA matches it firmly. Not every row has a clone size; where given, it reads once, few, many or a size class.

cdr3_aa cdr3_nt clone_size d_call j_call v_call
CASSQTRDTQYF TGCGCCAGCAGTCAGACTCGGGATACGCAGTATTTT - - TRBJ2-3 TRBV5-1
CASSLAATGGYEQYF TGTGCCAGCAGCTTAGCGGCGACAGGGGGCTACGAGCAGTACTTC - TRBD1 TRBJ2-7 TRBV11-2
CASSYSIDRLNTEAFF TGCGCCAGCAGTTACTCCATCGACAGACTGAACACTGAAGCTTTCTTT - - TRBJ1-1 TRBV10-2
CASSQTNEQYF TGTGCCAGCAGCCAGACTAACGAGCAGTACTTC - - TRBJ2-7 TRBV6-5
CASSLRAGELFF TGTGCCAGCAGCTTAAGGGCCGGGGAGCTGTTTTTT - - TRBJ2-2 TRBV7-9
CASSLSVGSGIINTQYF TGTGCCAGCAGCCTAAGTGTGGGTAGCGGGATCATAAATACGCAGTATTTT - TRBD2 TRBJ2-3 TRBV9
CASSLAPGSVQETQYF TGCGCCAGCAGCTTGGCTCCAGGTTCGGTTCAAGAGACCCAGTACTTC - - TRBJ2-5 TRBV5-1
CASRESTTAGELFF TGTGCCAGCAGGGAATCGACTACCGCCGGGGAGCTGTTTTTT - - TRBJ2-2 TRBV2
CASSWRAGYNEQFF TGCGCCAGCAGCTGGAGGGCCGGGTACAATGAGCAGTTCTTC - - TRBJ2-1 TRBV5-1
CASSDQHPGQGVYF TGTGCCAGCAGTGACCAACACCCGGGACAGGGCGTATACTTC - TRBD1 TRBJ2-5 TRBV27
CASSPLQEIETDTQYF TGTGCCAGCAGCCCGCTACAGGAAATCGAGACAGATACGCAGTATTTT - - TRBJ2-3 TRBV5-5
CASSHPFGLAGPQGTQYF TGTGCCAGCAGCCACCCCTTCGGGCTAGCGGGACCACAGGGGACCCAGTACTTC - TRBD2 TRBJ2-5 TRBV9
CASSDTDRGEQFF TGTGCCAGCAGTGACACTGACAGGGGTGAGCAGTTCTTC - TRBD1 TRBJ2-1 TRBV6-4
CASSLGRRVNSPLHF TGTGCCAGCAGTTTGGGCCGCAGGGTTAATTCACCCCTCCACTTT once - TRBJ1-6 TRBV28
CASSYLGGIETQYF TGTGCCAGCAGCTACTTAGGGGGGATAGAGACCCAGTACTTC - - TRBJ2-5 TRBV7-6
CASSSQTSGGVGELFF TGTGCCAGCAGCTCCCAGACTAGCGGGGGGGTCGGGGAGCTGTTTTTT once TRBD2 TRBJ2-2 TRBV5-4
CASSVGLYLPGETQYF TGTGCCAGCAGTGTTGGCCTGTATCTCCCTGGGGAGACCCAGTACTTC - - TRBJ2-5 TRBV2
CASSLVQQETQYF TGCGCCAGCAGCTTGGTACAGCAAGAGACCCAGTACTTC - - TRBJ2-5 TRBV5-1
CASSLLFPETYEQYF TGTGCCAGCAGTTTATTGTTCCCCGAAACCTACGAGCAGTACTTC - - TRBJ2-7 TRBV28
CASSGGLTNTEAFF TGCGCCAGCAGTGGGGGGCTCACGAACACTGAAGCTTTCTTT - - TRBJ1-1 TRBV5-1
CASSSSILTSGEQYF TGTGCCAGCAGTTCCTCCATTCTGACTAGCGGCGAGCAGTACTTC - TRBD2 TRBJ2-7 TRBV28
CASSLAGTGYYEQYF TGCGCCAGCAGCTTGGCCGGGACAGGGTACTACGAGCAGTACTTC - TRBD1 TRBJ2-7 TRBV5-1
CAISEPSRNEQFF TGTGCCATCAGTGAGCCTAGCCGTAATGAGCAGTTCTTC once - TRBJ2-1 TRBV10-3
CASSLWAGDQPQHF TGTGCCAGCAGCTTATGGGCAGGGGATCAGCCCCAGCATTTT - - TRBJ1-5 TRBV7-2
CASNSGTDYNEQFF TGTGCCAGCAATTCCGGGACAGACTACAATGAGCAGTTCTTC - TRBD1 TRBJ2-1 TRBV6-5
CASSLGGVSTEAFF TGTGCCAGCAGCTTAGGGGGGGTGAGCACTGAAGCTTTCTTT - - TRBJ1-1 TRBV7-9
CASSSGLAGGGTDTQYF TGTGCCAGCAGCTCCGGACTAGCGGGGGGAGGGACAGATACGCAGTATTTT - TRBD2 TRBJ2-3 TRBV7-4
CASSFMPGQGPNTIYF TGTGCCAGCAGTTTTATGCCCGGACAGGGACCAAACACCATATATTTT - TRBD1 TRBJ1-3 TRBV28
CAWSEGLAGVEETQYF TGTGCCTGGAGTGAGGGACTAGCGGGAGTAGAAGAGACCCAGTACTTC - TRBD2 TRBJ2-5 TRBV30
CAISAGNSYEQYF TGTGCCATCAGCGCCGGGAACTCCTACGAGCAGTACTTC - - TRBJ2-7 TRBV10-3
CASTSRTSVGELFF TGTGCCAGCACCTCAAGGACTAGCGTCGGGGAGCTGTTTTTT - TRBD2 TRBJ2-2 TRBV27
CATSRGRFTDTQYF TGTGCCACCAGCAGAGGTAGATTCACAGATACGCAGTATTTT - - TRBJ2-3 TRBV15
CASSLRDRFSLNTEAFF TGTGCCAGCAGTTTGAGAGACAGGTTTTCCCTGAACACTGAAGCTTTCTTT - - TRBJ1-1 TRBV28
CASSYSLEAHNEQFF TGTGCCAGCAGTTACTCGTTGGAGGCCCACAATGAGCAGTTCTTC - - TRBJ2-1 TRBV6-5
CASSIGGAGTDTQYF TGTGCCAGTAGCATCGGGGGCGCCGGCACAGATACGCAGTATTTT - - TRBJ2-3 TRBV19
CASSPRGQGRPGEQYF TGTGCCAGCTCACCCCGGGGACAGGGCCGTCCTGGAGAGCAGTACTTC - TRBD1 TRBJ2-7 TRBV18
CASSRQGLDEQYF TGTGCCAGCAGCCGACAGGGTCTCGACGAGCAGTACTTC - TRBD1 TRBJ2-7 TRBV28
CASSPSGQGHQPQHF TGTGCCAGCAGCCCGTCGGGACAGGGACATCAGCCCCAGCATTTT - TRBD1 TRBJ1-5 TRBV7-9
CASSYLHLNTEAFF TGTGCCAGCAGTTACCTACACCTGAACACTGAAGCTTTCTTT - - TRBJ1-1 TRBV6-6
CAISPAGGEETQYF TGTGCCATCAGCCCGGCAGGGGGGGAAGAGACCCAGTACTTC - - TRBJ2-5 TRBV10-3
CASSVDTGYGLYEQYF TGTGCCAGCAGTGTTGACACAGGGTATGGTCTCTACGAGCAGTACTTC - - TRBJ2-7 TRBV28
CASSLGDRNYGYTF TGCGCCAGCAGCTTGGGGGACAGGAACTATGGCTACACCTTC once TRBD1 TRBJ1-2 TRBV5-1
CASSEVGEAFF TGTGCCAGCAGTGAAGTGGGTGAAGCTTTCTTT - - TRBJ1-1 TRBV6-5
CASSAPGNGYTF TGTGCCAGCAGTGCCCCCGGAAATGGCTACACCTTC - - TRBJ1-2 TRBV25-1
CASSFSKEGRPGISYEQYF TGTGCCAGCAGTTTTTCCAAAGAGGGTCGCCCCGGGATCTCCTACGAGCAGTACTTC - - TRBJ2-7 TRBV27
CASTRALTMYNEQFF TGTGCCAGCACGAGAGCCCTTACAATGTACAATGAGCAGTTCTTC - - TRBJ2-1 TRBV6-6
CASSLFSGAASGYNEQFF TGTGCCAGCAGCCTCTTTAGTGGGGCGGCTAGCGGTTACAATGAGCAGTTCTTC - TRBD2 TRBJ2-1 TRBV11-3
CASSLSGSSIDEQFF TGTGCCAGCTCTCTTAGCGGGAGCTCTATCGATGAGCAGTTCTTC - TRBD2 TRBJ2-1 TRBV5-6
CASSIAGAGETQYF TGTGCCAGTAGTATAGCGGGGGCAGGAGAGACCCAGTACTTC - - TRBJ2-5 TRBV19
CASSEDRGNSPLHF TGCGCCAGCAGTGAAGACAGGGGAAATTCACCCCTCCACTTT - TRBD1 TRBJ1-6 TRBV10-2
CASSLGGGSQETQYF TGTGCCAGCAGCTTAGGCGGGGGGAGTCAAGAGACCCAGTACTTC - TRBD2 TRBJ2-5 TRBV7-3
CASSERWGDGDF TGTGCCAGCAGTGAACGTTGGGGGGATGGAGACTTC - - TRBJ2-7 TRBV2
CASSYSRGMDTQYF TGTGCCAGCAGTTACTCGAGGGGGATGGATACGCAGTATTTT once - TRBJ2-3 TRBV6-6